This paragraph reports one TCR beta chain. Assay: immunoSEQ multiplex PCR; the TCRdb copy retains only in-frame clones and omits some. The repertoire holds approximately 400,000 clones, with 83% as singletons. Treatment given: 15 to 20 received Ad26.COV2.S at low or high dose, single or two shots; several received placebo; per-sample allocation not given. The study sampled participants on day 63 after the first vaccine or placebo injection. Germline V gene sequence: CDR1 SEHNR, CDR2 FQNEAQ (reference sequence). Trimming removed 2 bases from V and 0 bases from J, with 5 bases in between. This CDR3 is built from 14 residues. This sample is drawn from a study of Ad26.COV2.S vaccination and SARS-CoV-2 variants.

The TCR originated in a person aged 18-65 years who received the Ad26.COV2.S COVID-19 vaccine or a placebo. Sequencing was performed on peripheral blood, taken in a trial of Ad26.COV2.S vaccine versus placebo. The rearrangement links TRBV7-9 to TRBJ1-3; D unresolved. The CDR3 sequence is CASSLQSSGNTIYF. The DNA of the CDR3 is TGTGCCAGCAGCTTACAGAGCTCTGGAAACACCATATATTTT.